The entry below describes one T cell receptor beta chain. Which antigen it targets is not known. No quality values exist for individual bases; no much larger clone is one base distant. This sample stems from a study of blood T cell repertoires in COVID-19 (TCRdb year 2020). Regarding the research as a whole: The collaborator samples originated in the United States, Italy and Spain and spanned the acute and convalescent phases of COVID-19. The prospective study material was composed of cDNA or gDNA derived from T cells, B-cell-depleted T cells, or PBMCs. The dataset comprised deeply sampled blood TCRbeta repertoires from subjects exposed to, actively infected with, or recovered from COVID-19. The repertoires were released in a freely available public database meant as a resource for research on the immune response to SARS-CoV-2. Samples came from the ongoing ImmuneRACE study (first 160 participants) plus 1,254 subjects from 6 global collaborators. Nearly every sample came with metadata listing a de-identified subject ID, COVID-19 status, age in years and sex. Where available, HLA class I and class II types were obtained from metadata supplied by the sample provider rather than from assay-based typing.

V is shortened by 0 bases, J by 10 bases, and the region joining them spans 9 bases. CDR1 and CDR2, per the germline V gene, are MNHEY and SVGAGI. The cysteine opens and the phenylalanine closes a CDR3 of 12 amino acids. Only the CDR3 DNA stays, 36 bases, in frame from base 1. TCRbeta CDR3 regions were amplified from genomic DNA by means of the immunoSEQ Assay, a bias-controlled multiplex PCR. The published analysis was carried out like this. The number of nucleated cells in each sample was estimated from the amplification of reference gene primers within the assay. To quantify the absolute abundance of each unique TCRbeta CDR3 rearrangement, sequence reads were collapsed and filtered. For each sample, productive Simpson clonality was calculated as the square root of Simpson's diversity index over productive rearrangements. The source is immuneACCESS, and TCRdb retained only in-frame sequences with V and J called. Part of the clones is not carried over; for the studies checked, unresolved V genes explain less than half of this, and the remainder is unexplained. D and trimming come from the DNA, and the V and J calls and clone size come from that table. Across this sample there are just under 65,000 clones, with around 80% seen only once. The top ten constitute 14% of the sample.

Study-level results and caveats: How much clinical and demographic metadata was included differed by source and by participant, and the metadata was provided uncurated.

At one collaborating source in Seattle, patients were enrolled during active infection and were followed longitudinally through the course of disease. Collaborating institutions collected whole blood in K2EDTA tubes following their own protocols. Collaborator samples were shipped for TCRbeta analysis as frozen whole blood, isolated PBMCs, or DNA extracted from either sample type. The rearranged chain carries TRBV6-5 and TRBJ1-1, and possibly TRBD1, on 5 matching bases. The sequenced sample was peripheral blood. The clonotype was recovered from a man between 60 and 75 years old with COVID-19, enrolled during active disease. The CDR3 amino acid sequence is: CASSYSRGGAFF. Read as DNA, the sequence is TGTGCCAGCAGTTACTCCCGGGGGGGAGCTTTCTTT.